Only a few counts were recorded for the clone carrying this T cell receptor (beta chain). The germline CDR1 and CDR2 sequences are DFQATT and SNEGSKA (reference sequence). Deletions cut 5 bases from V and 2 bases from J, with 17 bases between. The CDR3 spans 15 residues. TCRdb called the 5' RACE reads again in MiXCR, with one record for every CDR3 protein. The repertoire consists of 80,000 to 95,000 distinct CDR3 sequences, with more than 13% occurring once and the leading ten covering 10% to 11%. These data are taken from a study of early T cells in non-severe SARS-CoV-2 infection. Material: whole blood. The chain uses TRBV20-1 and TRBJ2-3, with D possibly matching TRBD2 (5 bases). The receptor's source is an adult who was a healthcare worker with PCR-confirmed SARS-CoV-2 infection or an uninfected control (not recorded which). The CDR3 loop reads CSAAPGSSFTDTQYF. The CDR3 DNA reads TGCAGTGCTGCCCCGGGGAGCAGCTTCACAGATACGCAGTATTTT.